Below, one TCR beta chain is given with its context. Its cognate antigen is unknown. With a J-beta primer mix and a sample-barcoded 5' primer, a second PCR ran 7 to 11 cycles. TCRdb reanalysed the 5' RACE reads using MiXCR and keeps one entry per CDR3 protein. The profile shows some 900,000 distinct CDR3 sequences, less than 35% of them singletons. The source of the sample is a study of blood T cells in healthy people across ages. Across the whole study: There was about one barcoded beta molecule captured by template switching per two T cells.

Study results and limitations: Diversity was estimated from one million T cells, and these estimates were considered underestimates. Long-lived donors exceeded aged donors in naive CD4+ cells and diversity.

The extraction recovered at least 5 micrograms of total RNA per sample. The CDR3 sequence is 16 residues long. Trimming took off 0 bases at V and 5 bases at J, with 17 bases between the two ends. Germline values: CDR1 SGDLS, CDR2 YYNGEE. This receptor was taken from an elderly woman in good health. The rearrangement links TRBV9 to TRBJ1-2; possibly TRBD1 for D (6 bases). Sequencing was carried out using blood. CDR3 residues: CASSVGGGQGRYGYTF. The CDR3 nucleotides are TGTGCCAGCAGCGTAGGTGGCGGGCAGGGGCGGTATGGCTACACCTTC.